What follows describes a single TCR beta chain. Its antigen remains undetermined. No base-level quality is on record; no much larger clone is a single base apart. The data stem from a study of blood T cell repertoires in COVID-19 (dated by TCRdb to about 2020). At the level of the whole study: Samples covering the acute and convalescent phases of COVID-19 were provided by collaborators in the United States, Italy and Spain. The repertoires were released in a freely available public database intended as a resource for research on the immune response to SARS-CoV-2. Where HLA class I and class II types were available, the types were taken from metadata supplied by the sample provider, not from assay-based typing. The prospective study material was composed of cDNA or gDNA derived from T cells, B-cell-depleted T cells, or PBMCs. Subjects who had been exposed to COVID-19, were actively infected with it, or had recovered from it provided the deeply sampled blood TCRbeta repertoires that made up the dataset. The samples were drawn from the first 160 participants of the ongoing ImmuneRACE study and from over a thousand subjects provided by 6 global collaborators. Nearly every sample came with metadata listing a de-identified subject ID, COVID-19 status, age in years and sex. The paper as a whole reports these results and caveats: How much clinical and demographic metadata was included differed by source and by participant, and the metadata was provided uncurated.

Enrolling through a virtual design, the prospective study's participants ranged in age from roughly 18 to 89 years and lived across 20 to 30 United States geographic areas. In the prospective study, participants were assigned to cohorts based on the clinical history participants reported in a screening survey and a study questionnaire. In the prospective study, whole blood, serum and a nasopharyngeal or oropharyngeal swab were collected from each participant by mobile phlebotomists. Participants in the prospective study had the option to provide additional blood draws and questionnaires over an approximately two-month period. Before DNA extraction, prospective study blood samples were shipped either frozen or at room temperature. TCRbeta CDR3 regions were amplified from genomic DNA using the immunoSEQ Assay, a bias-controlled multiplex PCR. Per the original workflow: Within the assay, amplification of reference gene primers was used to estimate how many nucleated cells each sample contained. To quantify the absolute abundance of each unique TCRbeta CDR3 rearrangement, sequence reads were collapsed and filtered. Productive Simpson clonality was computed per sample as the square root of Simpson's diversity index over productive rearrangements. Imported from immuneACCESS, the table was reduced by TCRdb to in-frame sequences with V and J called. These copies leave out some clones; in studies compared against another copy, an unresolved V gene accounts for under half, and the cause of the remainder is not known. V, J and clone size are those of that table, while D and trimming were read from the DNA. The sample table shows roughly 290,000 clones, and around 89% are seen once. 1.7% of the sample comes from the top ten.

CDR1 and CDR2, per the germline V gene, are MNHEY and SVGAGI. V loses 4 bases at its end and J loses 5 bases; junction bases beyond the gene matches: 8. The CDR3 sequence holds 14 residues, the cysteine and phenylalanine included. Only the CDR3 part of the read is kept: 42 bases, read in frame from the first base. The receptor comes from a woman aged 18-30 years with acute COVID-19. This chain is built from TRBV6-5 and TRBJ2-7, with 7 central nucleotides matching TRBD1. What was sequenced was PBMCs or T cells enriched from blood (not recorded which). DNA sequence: TGTGCCAGCAGTTCCCGACAGGGTCTCGACGAGCAGTACTTC. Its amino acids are CASSSRQGLDEQYF.